The 20 T cell receptor beta chains below all came from one sample that was sequenced in a study of monozygotic twins with inflammatory bowel disease (dated 2019 in TCRdb). Libraries were built with 5' RACE. TCRdb lists the instrument as Illumina HiSeq 2500. The reads underwent TCRdb reprocessing, giving one record for each CDR3 protein sequence and no DNA. The sample has a few hundred thousand distinct CDR3 sequences on record. 5.6% of the sample comes from the top ten. Sequencing used blood. The origin of the receptors is a human donor with ulcerative colitis or Crohn's disease, or a healthy co-twin of an affected twin (not recorded which).

V usage is TRBV18 and J usage is TRBJ1-2. Germline V CDR1 and CDR2: KGHSH, LQKENI. The CDR3 has 16 residues. This CDR3 is CASSPGSAILGYGYTF.

This sequence joins TRBV6-5 and TRBJ2-7. From germline, CDR1 is MNHEY and CDR2 SVGAGI. This CDR3 has 13 amino acids. CDR3 sequence: CASSYERGYEQYF.

The chain is built from TRBV20-1 and TRBJ2-5; without DNA, the TCRdb call of TRBD1 cannot be checked. This CDR3 comprises 12 residues. CDR1 and CDR2 from the germline V gene are DFQATT and SNEGSKA (reference sequence). CDR3 sequence: CSGRGPQETQYF.

CDR3 amino acids: CASSPPGLSPVGEQYF. This rearrangement joins TRBV5-1 to TRBJ2-7; there is no DNA to check the TCRdb D call of TRBD2. The germline V gene has CDR1 SGHRS and CDR2 YFSETQ. The CDR3 extends over 16 amino acids.

This chain connects TRBV12-3 or TRBV12-4 to TRBJ2-3; no DNA is available, so the TRBD2 call from TCRdb remains unchecked. CDR3 length: 15 amino acids. This CDR3 is CASSSSAGIEDTQYF.

This chain connects TRBV28 to TRBJ2-1; TCRdb proposes TRBD2, but this gene call is untestable without DNA. The CDR3 totals 12 residues. Germline CDR1 and CDR2: MDHEN and SYDVKM. CDR3 protein: CASSSSRVEQFF.

The chain employs TRBV10-2 and TRBJ2-7; TCRdb reports TRBD2, a call that lacks DNA to check it against. Per germline, CDR1 WSHSY and CDR2 SAAADI. The CDR3 runs 14 residues. The CDR3 spells CASCGLAGSCEQYF.

The chain carries TRBV7-9 and TRBJ1-1. The CDR3 has 14 residues. CDR1 SEHNR and CDR2 FQNEAQ come from the germline V gene (reference sequence). The CDR3 sequence: CASSLKAMNTEAFF.

The chain links TRBV11-3 to TRBJ2-1. From germline, CDR1 is SGHNT and CDR2 YENEEA. The CDR3 length is 13 residues. CDR3: CASSLESDNEQFF.

The rearrangement uses TRBV4-3 and TRBJ2-7. Germline V gives CDR1 LGHNA, CDR2 YSLEER. This CDR3 has 15 residues. The CDR3 spells CASSQSGARAYEQYF.

V is TRBV4-3 and J is TRBJ2-7; TCRdb proposes TRBD1, but this gene call is untestable without DNA. CDR1 is LGHNA and CDR2 is YSLEER in the germline V gene. The length of the CDR3 is 15 residues. The CDR3 region is CASSHLTGAVYEQYF.

The chain has TRBV5-1 and TRBJ2-5; TCRdb's assignment of TRBD2 cannot be checked, as there is no DNA. This CDR3 is built from 17 residues. Germline V gene sequence: CDR1 SGHRS, CDR2 YFSETQ. This chain's CDR3 is CASSYDPLAGVGETQYF.

The chain uses TRBV4-1 and TRBJ2-1; checking the TCRdb D call of TRBD1 is not possible without DNA. CDR3 length: 16 residues. Per the germline V gene, CDR1 is MGHRA and CDR2 is YSYEKL. The chain's CDR3 is CASSQYRGNTYNEQFF.

The chain employs TRBV5-6 and TRBJ2-6; TCRdb's D call of TRBD2 is untestable without DNA. CDR1 is SGHDT, CDR2 YYEEEE, per germline. CDR3 length equals 19 residues. CDR3 sequence: CASSSRGGLPSPGANVLTF. Together with reference TRBV5-6 and TRBJ2-6, the CDR3 gives the full variable domain: DAGVTQSPTHLIKTRGQQVTLRCSPKSGHDTVSWYQQALGQGPQFIFQYYEEEERQRGNFPDRFSGHQFPNYSSELNVNALLLGDSALYLCASSSRGGLPSPGANVLTFGAGSRLTVL.

This sequence joins TRBV14 and TRBJ1-1; TCRdb gives TRBD1 as the D gene, but with no DNA this cannot be confirmed. The germline gives CDR1 SGHDN, CDR2 FVKESK. The CDR3 consists of 15 residues. The CDR3: CASSQGTGRTTEAFF.

The chain joins TRBV27 to TRBJ1-2. CDR1 is MNHEY and CDR2 is SMNVEV in the germline V gene (reference sequence). The CDR3 runs 13 residues. This CDR3 is CASSLRQGGGYTF.

The V call is TRBV24-1, the J call TRBJ2-2; without DNA, the TCRdb call of TRBD1 cannot be checked. The CDR3 runs 15 residues. The germline CDR1 and CDR2 sequences are KGHDR and SFDVKD. The chain's CDR3 is CATSDFRGPSGELFF.

The chain uses TRBV7-2 and TRBJ2-4; TCRdb designates TRBD1, a call that cannot be tested without DNA. The CDR3 runs to 14 residues. Germline V gene data show CDR1 as SGHTA and CDR2 as FQGNSA. The CDR3 protein is CASSPGAPKNIQYF.

The chain carries TRBV20-1 and TRBJ2-2; as DNA is missing, the TRBD2 call by TCRdb cannot be tested. The CDR3 totals 14 residues. Germline lookup yields CDR1 DFQATT and CDR2 SNEGSKA (reference sequence). This CDR3 reads CSASRLSNTGELFF.

The chain couples TRBV5-1 to TRBJ2-5; no DNA is available, so the TRBD2 call from TCRdb remains unchecked. The CDR3 sequence is 18 residues long. The germline CDR1 and CDR2 sequences are SGHRS and YFSETQ. The CDR3: CASSWRLAGGLGQETQYF. The whole variable domain, filled in from reference TRBV5-1 and TRBJ2-5, reads KAGVTQTPRYLIKTRGQQVTLSCSPISGHRSVSWYQQTPGQGLQFLFEYFSETQRNKGNFPGRFSGRQFSNSRSEMNVSTLELGDSALYLCASSWRLAGGLGQETQYFGPGTRLLVL.